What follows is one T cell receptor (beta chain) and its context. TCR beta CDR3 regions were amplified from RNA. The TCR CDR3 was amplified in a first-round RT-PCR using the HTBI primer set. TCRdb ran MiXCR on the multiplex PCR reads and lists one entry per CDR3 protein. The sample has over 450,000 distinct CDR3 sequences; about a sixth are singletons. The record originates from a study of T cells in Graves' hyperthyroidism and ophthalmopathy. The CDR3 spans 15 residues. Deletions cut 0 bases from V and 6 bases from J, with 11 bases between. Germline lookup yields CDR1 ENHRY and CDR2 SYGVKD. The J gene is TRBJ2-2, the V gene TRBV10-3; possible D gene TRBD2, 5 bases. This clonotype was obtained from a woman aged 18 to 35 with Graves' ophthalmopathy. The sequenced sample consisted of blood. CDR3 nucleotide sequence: TGTGCCATCAGTGAGTCGACGGGGTATGCCGGGGAGCTGTTTTTT. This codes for CAISESTGYAGELFF.